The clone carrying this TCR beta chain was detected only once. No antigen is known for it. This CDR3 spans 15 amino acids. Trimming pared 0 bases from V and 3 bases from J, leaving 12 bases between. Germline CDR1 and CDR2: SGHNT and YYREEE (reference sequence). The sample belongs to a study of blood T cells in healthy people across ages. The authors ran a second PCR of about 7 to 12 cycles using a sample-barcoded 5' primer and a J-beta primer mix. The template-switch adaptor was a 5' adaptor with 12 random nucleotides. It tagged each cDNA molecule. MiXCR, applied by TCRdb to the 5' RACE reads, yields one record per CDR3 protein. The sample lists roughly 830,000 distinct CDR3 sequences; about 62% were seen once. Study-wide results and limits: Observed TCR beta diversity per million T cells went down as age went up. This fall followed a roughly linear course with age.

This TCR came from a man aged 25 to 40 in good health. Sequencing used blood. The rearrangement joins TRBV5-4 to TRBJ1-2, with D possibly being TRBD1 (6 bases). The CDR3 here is CASSLGQEVDYGYTF. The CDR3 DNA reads TGTGCCAGCAGCTTGGGACAGGAGGTAGACTATGGCTACACCTTC.